This is a list of T cell receptor beta chains from one sample in a study of T cells in Graves' hyperthyroidism and ophthalmopathy. Via MiXCR, TCRdb re-called the multiplex PCR reads, giving one row per CDR3 protein. The table includes around 530,000 distinct CDR3 sequences, about a sixth detected once. The sequencing input was blood. The receptors stem from a woman between 18 and 30 years old with Graves' ophthalmopathy. Each CDR3 is given with its conserved first and last residue. A D gene is named only where the DNA matches it firmly. Size is stated for part of the rows, as once, few or many counts, or as a class when the clone is expanded.

size,V,J,D,CDR3,DNA
few,TRBV2,TRBJ1-2,NA,CASRPDQGNYGYTF,TGTGCCAGCAGACCCGATCAAGGAAACTATGGCTACACCTTC
few,TRBV4-3,TRBJ1-6,NA,CASSQVISYNSPLHF,TGCGCCAGCAGCCAAGTAATCTCCTATAATTCACCCCTCCACTTT
NA,TRBV20-1,TRBJ1-3,NA,CSASSLGAFSGNTIYF,TGCAGTGCTAGTTCTCTTGGGGCCTTCTCTGGAAACACCATATATTTT
many,TRBV20-1,TRBJ2-1,TRBD2,CSARPMGLDEQFF,TGCAGTGCTAGACCGATGGGACTAGATGAGCAGTTCTTC
many,TRBV20-1,TRBJ2-5,NA,CSESGRFLETQYF,TGCAGTGAAAGCGGACGGTTCCTGGAGACCCAGTACTTC
many,TRBV2,TRBJ2-7,NA,CASSALPSSYEQYF,TGTGCCAGCAGTGCCCTTCCTAGCTCCTACGAGCAGTACTTC
few,TRBV15,TRBJ2-7,NA,CATSRDPGSSAWEQYF,TGTGCCACCAGCAGAGATCCGGGAAGCTCGGCGTGGGAGCAGTACTTC
NA,TRBV20-1,TRBJ1-1,NA,CSARVPGQEAFF,TGCAGTGCTAGAGTTCCGGGACAAGAAGCTTTCTTT
many,TRBV28,TRBJ2-3,TRBD1,CASTRDRGLGAQYF,TGTGCCAGCACCAGGGACAGGGGGTTAGGTGCGCAGTATTTT
few,TRBV19,TRBJ1-5,NA,CASSTTGYNQPQHF,TGTGCCAGTAGCACCACAGGATACAATCAGCCCCAGCATTTT
many,TRBV7-9,TRBJ2-5,NA,CASSLALVEGQETQYF,TGTGCCAGCAGCTTAGCGCTAGTGGAGGGCCAAGAGACCCAGTACTTC
NA,TRBV10-3,TRBJ1-2,NA,CAIRAQGGSYGYTF,TGTGCCATCAGAGCCCAGGGAGGTTCCTATGGCTACACCTTC
many,TRBV7-9,TRBJ2-3,NA,CASIGGSTTDTQYF,TGTGCCAGCATCGGGGGCAGTACCACAGATACGCAGTATTTT
many,TRBV28,TRBJ2-1,NA,CASSPPWNYKHEQFF,TGTGCCAGCTCCCCCCCGTGGAACTACAAGCATGAGCAGTTCTTC
many,TRBV28,TRBJ1-1,NA,CASRVMNTEAFF,TGTGCCAGCAGGGTAATGAACACTGAAGCTTTCTTT
many,TRBV28,TRBJ1-6,NA,CASTERGAGPNSPLHF,TGTGCCAGCACCGAGAGGGGGGCAGGGCCAAATTCACCCCTCCACTTT
few,TRBV28,TRBJ1-4,NA,CASSLFRATTNEKLFF,TGTGCCAGCAGTTTATTTCGGGCTACAACTAATGAAAAACTGTTTTTT
NA,TRBV5-6,TRBJ2-1,NA,CASGLVHYNEQFF,TGTGCCAGCGGCTTGGTTCATTACAATGAGCAGTTCTTC
many,TRBV6-2/TRBV6-3,TRBJ2-1,TRBD2,CASSRQTSGREDEQFF,TGTGCCAGCAGTCGACAGACTAGCGGGAGGGAGGATGAGCAGTTCTTC
many,TRBV28,TRBJ2-1,NA,CASSSRSPLQGFTPYNEQFF,TGTGCCAGCAGTTCAAGATCCCCCTTACAGGGATTCACACCATACAATGAGCAGTTCTTC
NA,TRBV28,TRBJ1-3,NA,CATHTAGTADRNTIYF,TGTGCCACCCACACCGCAGGGACGGCGGACCGAAACACCATATATTTT
many,TRBV28,TRBJ1-1,NA,CASSWPSMNTEAFF,TGTGCCAGCAGTTGGCCCTCTATGAACACTGAAGCTTTCTTT
many,TRBV6-6,TRBJ2-3,TRBD2,CASSYSSGGGNTQYF,TGTGCCAGCAGTTACTCTAGCGGGGGAGGAAATACGCAGTATTTT
NA,TRBV28,TRBJ1-5,TRBD1,CASGTGGNQPQHF,TGTGCCAGCGGGACAGGGGGTAATCAGCCCCAGCATTTT
many,TRBV5-1,TRBJ2-7,NA,CASSLTGELYEQYF,TGCGCCAGCAGCTTGACAGGAGAGCTTTACGAGCAGTACTTC
NA,TRBV10-3,TRBJ1-1,NA,CAISEYKVGTEAFF,TGTGCCATCAGTGAGTATAAGGTGGGTACTGAAGCTTTCTTT
few,TRBV19,TRBJ1-1,TRBD1,CASSNDRDTEAFF,TGTGCCAGTAGTAACGACAGGGACACTGAAGCTTTCTTT
many,TRBV20-1,TRBJ1-2,NA,CSARDFGGDHGYTF,TGCAGTGCTAGAGATTTTGGGGGGGACCATGGCTACACCTTC
many,TRBV4-1,TRBJ1-5,TRBD1,CASSQDLQGIGNQPQHF,TGCGCCAGCAGCCAAGATCTACAGGGGATTGGCAATCAGCCCCAGCATTTT
NA,TRBV19,TRBJ1-1,NA,CASRFNPAEAFF,TGTGCCAGTCGCTTCAACCCCGCTGAAGCTTTCTTT
many,TRBV4-2,TRBJ1-1,NA,CASSLETVNTEAFF,TGTGCCAGCAGCCTTGAGACGGTGAACACTGAAGCTTTCTTT
few,TRBV6-1,TRBJ2-1,TRBD2,CASSVSGSGNEQFF,TGTGCCAGCAGCGTAAGCGGGAGCGGGAATGAGCAGTTCTTC
NA,TRBV12-3/TRBV12-4,TRBJ1-5,NA,CASSLHYREPQHF,TGTGCCAGCAGTCTCCATTACAGGGAGCCCCAGCATTTT
NA,TRBV6-2/TRBV6-3,TRBJ2-5,TRBD2,CASSSLIPTSGGSLETQYF,TGTGCCAGCAGTTCTCTGATCCCGACTAGCGGGGGGAGTTTAGAGACCCAGTACTTC
many,TRBV9,TRBJ1-1,NA,CASSKQGEVNTEAFF,TGTGCCAGCAGCAAACAGGGAGAGGTGAACACTGAAGCTTTCTTT
NA,TRBV6-1,TRBJ1-3,NA,CASSEAGGNTIYF,TGTGCCAGCAGTGAAGCGGGGGGAAACACCATATATTTT
few,TRBV29-1,TRBJ1-2,NA,CSISDQEGNYGYTF,TGCAGCATCTCAGACCAAGAAGGGAACTATGGCTACACCTTC
few,TRBV14,TRBJ2-7,NA,CASSVASRTYEQYF,TGTGCCAGCAGCGTTGCCAGTCGGACCTACGAGCAGTACTTC
NA,TRBV20-1,TRBJ2-7,NA,CSVLGGRGPYEQYF,TGCAGTGTACTCGGAGGTCGGGGCCCCTACGAGCAGTACTTC
many,TRBV20-1,TRBJ2-1,NA,CSARAIRFYREQFF,TGCAGTGCTAGAGCCATCCGATTCTATCGTGAGCAGTTCTTC
NA,TRBV28,TRBJ1-2,NA,CASTNSAGYTF,TGTGCCAGCACAAACAGCGCTGGCTACACCTTC
NA,TRBV6-4,TRBJ1-4,NA,CASSGIFATNEKLFF,TGTGCCAGCAGTGGGATATTTGCAACTAATGAAAAACTGTTTTTT
NA,TRBV19,TRBJ1-5,NA,CASTPWQGNQPQHF,TGTGCCAGTACCCCCTGGCAGGGCAATCAGCCCCAGCATTTT
many,TRBV30,TRBJ2-1,NA,CAWSPDYNEQFF,TGTGCCTGGAGTCCGGACTACAATGAGCAGTTCTTC
many,TRBV28,TRBJ2-3,TRBD2,CASSSPIAGVSDTQYF,TGTGCCAGCAGTTCCCCGATAGCGGGAGTCTCAGATACGCAGTATTTT
many,TRBV20-1,TRBJ1-1,NA,CSAPPRGPMNTEAFF,TGCAGTGCTCCTCCCCGCGGGCCTATGAACACTGAAGCTTTCTTT
NA,TRBV28,TRBJ2-2,TRBD2,CASSLPGGGAGNTGELFF,TGTGCCAGCAGCCTCCCCGGGGGGGGGGCTGGGAACACCGGGGAGCTGTTTTTT
NA,TRBV6-2/TRBV6-3,TRBJ2-7,TRBD2,CASSPFGGEFYEQYF,TGTGCCAGCAGCCCATTTGGGGGGGAGTTCTACGAGCAGTACTTC
few,TRBV6-1,TRBJ2-6,TRBD2,CASSEVTSGFSGANVLTF,TGTGCCAGCAGTGAAGTGACTAGCGGGTTCTCTGGGGCCAACGTCCTGACTTTC
NA,TRBV28,TRBJ2-6,NA,CASSLPAF,TGTGCCAGCAGTTTGCCCGCTTTC
NA,TRBV19,TRBJ2-5,TRBD1,CASSGQVPSETQYF,TGTGCCAGTAGTGGACAGGTCCCATCAGAGACCCAGTACTTC
NA,TRBV28,TRBJ2-7,TRBD1,CASSTRDSVSEQYF,TGTGCCAGCAGTACACGGGACAGTGTATCGGAGCAGTACTTC